Below, 20 T cell receptor beta chains from the same sample are listed, as sequenced in a study of T cell changes during pregnancy in multiple sclerosis. This table comes from immunoSEQ multiplex PCR, and its TCRdb copy is limited to in-frame clones, with some not included. This table holds tens of thousands of clones, roughly 91% found once. The input for sequencing was CD8+ T cells from peripheral blood mononuclear cells, taken in the third trimester of pregnancy. The receptors originated from a female donor with multiple sclerosis, enrolled in a pregnancy study.

This chain links TRBV19 with TRBJ1-2; 9 positions agree with TRBD1. Looked up from germline, CDR1 is LNHDA and CDR2 is SQIVND (reference sequence). V trimming: 5 bases; J trimming: 4 bases; junction bases outside the gene matches: 8. This CDR3 comprises 15 residues. As DNA, the CDR3 is TGTGCCAGTAGTTCTGGACAGGGGTTCCTCTATGGCTACACCTTC. Protein: CASSSGQGFLYGYTF.

The rearrangement links TRBV4-2 to TRBJ1-5, with 7 positions matching TRBD1. CDR3 length: 15 residues. In germline, CDR1 is LGHNA, CDR2 YNFKEQ. V lost 1 base, J lost 7 bases, and 7 bases stayed unmatched. The CDR3 region is CASSQAGGGTQPQHF. Here the CDR3 DNA reads TGTGCCAGCAGCCAAGCAGGGGGTGGGACCCAGCCCCAGCATTTT.

CDR3 protein: CASSWGLAVQETQYF. DNA of the CDR3: TGTGCCAGCAGCTGGGGACTAGCGGTACAAGAGACCCAGTACTTC. V usage is TRBV7-6 and J usage is TRBJ2-5, with 11 bases lining up with TRBD2. The CDR3 loop spans 15 amino acids. From germline, CDR1 is SGHVS and CDR2 FNYEAQ. The ends lost 4 bases at V and 2 bases at J; junction bases unmatched: 3.

V and J are TRBV19 and TRBJ1-1; tentative D call: TRBD1 (6 bases). The V end was cut by 0 bases, the J end by 0 bases, with 8 bases between. CDR1 LNHDA and CDR2 SQIVND come from the germline V gene (reference sequence). This CDR3 is 15 amino acids long. The CDR3 DNA follows: TGTGCCAGTAGTATAGATCAGGGGATGAACACTGAAGCTTTCTTT. Protein sequence: CASSIDQGMNTEAFF. The entire variable domain, with the rest obtained from reference TRBV19 and TRBJ1-1, is as follows: DGGITQSPKYLFRKEGQNVTLSCEQNLNHDAMYWYRQDPGQGLRLIYYSQIVNDFQKGDIAEGYSVSREKKESFPLTVTSAQKNPTAFYLCASSIDQGMNTEAFFGQGTRLTVV.

This sequence joins TRBV19 and TRBJ1-4; D possibly corresponds to TRBD1 (6 bases). The CDR3 totals 16 residues. Trimming took 7 bases from V and 0 from J, leaving 15 bases between them. Per the germline V gene, CDR1 is LNHDA and CDR2 is SQIVND (reference sequence). The CDR3 protein is CASNHRDITTNEKLFF. CDR3 nucleotide sequence: TGTGCCAGTAATCACAGGGATATCACAACTAATGAAAAACTGTTTTTT.

CDR3 sequence: CASSAGQVHPYGYTF. The CDR3 DNA is TGTGCCAGTAGTGCCGGACAGGTCCACCCCTATGGCTACACCTTC. The chain uses TRBV19 and TRBJ1-2, with TRBD1 matching 7 bases. Per germline, CDR1 LNHDA and CDR2 SQIVND (reference sequence). The trim removed 5 bases at V and 4 bases at J, leaving 10 bases unmatched. CDR3 length: 15 amino acids.

The V call is TRBV27, the J call TRBJ2-1; D may be TRBD1 (6 bases). The CDR3 length is 16 residues. V was trimmed by 7 bases and J by 2 bases, leaving 18 bases between them. The V gene's germline CDR1 is MNHEY and CDR2 SMNVEV (reference sequence). The CDR3 spells CASKTDRDTTYNEQFF. DNA of the CDR3: TGTGCCAGCAAAACCGACCGGGACACCACCTACAATGAGCAGTTCTTC.

This clone was observed a handful of times. This chain joins TRBV4-2 and TRBJ2-3; 8 positions agree with TRBD1. The CDR3 consists of 16 residues. The V and J ends lost 3 bases and 4 bases, in that order; junction bases with no gene match: 9. Germline lookup yields CDR1 LGHNA and CDR2 YNFKEQ. The CDR3 sequence: CASSQGPGQAADTQYF. The CDR3 DNA reads TGTGCCAGCAGCCAGGGGCCGGGACAGGCGGCAGATACGCAGTATTTT.

In this sample, this clone turned up a few times. The chain combines TRBV6-4 with TRBJ2-3, with TRBD2 matching over 10 bases. J lost 1 base, V lost 2 bases, and 0 bases had no gene match. The CDR3 extends over 15 amino acids. Per the germline V gene, CDR1 is MRHNA and CDR2 is SNTAGT. In DNA form, the CDR3 reads TGTGCCAGCAGTGACACTAGCGGGGGCACAGATACGCAGTATTTT. This sequence encodes CASSDTSGGTDTQYF.

The chain uses TRBV19 and TRBJ1-2; possibly TRBD1 for D (6 bases). The CDR3 covers 15 residues. Germline-derived CDR1 and CDR2 are LNHDA and SQIVND (reference sequence). V dropped 4 bases and J dropped 0 bases, with 12 bases sitting between them. Written as DNA, the CDR3 is TGTGCCAGTAGTACTCGGACAGACGCTAACTATGGCTACACCTTC. Its translation: CASSTRTDANYGYTF. Complete variable domain (other parts from reference TRBV19 and TRBJ1-2): DGGITQSPKYLFRKEGQNVTLSCEQNLNHDAMYWYRQDPGQGLRLIYYSQIVNDFQKGDIAEGYSVSREKKESFPLTVTSAQKNPTAFYLCASSTRTDANYGYTFGSGTRLTVV.

The chain couples TRBV13 to TRBJ1-1; 8 nucleotides agree with TRBD1. This CDR3 spans 17 amino acids. The V gene's germline CDR1 is PRHDT and CDR2 FYEKMQ (reference sequence). Trimming at V came to 4 bases and at J to 6 bases, leaving 16 bases not matched to a gene. The CDR3 sequence is CASSSFGQGLFRAEAFF. CDR3 bases: TGTGCCAGCAGCTCATTTGGACAGGGACTCTTTAGGGCTGAAGCTTTCTTT.

The V and J genes are TRBV11-2 and TRBJ2-2; D is possibly TRBD1 (5 bases). Germline CDR1 SGHAT, CDR2 FQNNGV. The V end was cut by 5 bases, the J end by 0 bases, with 10 bases between. CDR3 length: 15 amino acids. The CDR3 region is CASSGMGPNTGELFF. The CDR3 DNA is TGTGCCAGCAGCGGCATGGGGCCGAACACCGGGGAGCTGTTTTTT.

The rearrangement links TRBV28 to TRBJ2-7; D is uncertain. V shed 5 bases and J shed 6 bases, with 20 bases lying between them. The germline V gene has CDR1 MDHEN and CDR2 SYDVKM. The CDR3 covers 15 residues. The CDR3 region is CASSPTSRTVSEQYF. DNA for the CDR3: TGTGCCAGCAGTCCCACCAGCCGTACAGTTTCCGAGCAGTACTTC. The variable domain in full, completed from reference TRBV28 and TRBJ2-7, reads DVKVTQSSRYLVKRTGEKVFLECVQDMDHENMFWYRQDPGLGLRLIYFSYDVKMKEKGDIPEGYSVSREKKERFSLILESASTNQTSMYLCASSPTSRTVSEQYFGPGTRLTVT.

The rearrangement links TRBV4-1 to TRBJ2-7; possible D gene TRBD1, 8 bases. The germline V gene encodes CDR1 MGHRA and CDR2 YSYEKL. This CDR3 has 16 amino acids. V dropped 6 bases and J dropped 7 bases, with 25 bases sitting between them. The DNA of the CDR3 is TGCGCCAGCAGACAGGAAGCGGGACAGGCGAATGTTGAGCAGTACTTC. It encodes CASRQEAGQANVEQYF.

The chain is built from TRBV6-1 and TRBJ2-7, with D possibly matching TRBD1 (5 bases). This CDR3 contains 17 residues. The germline V and J ends were trimmed by 1 base and 1 base, with 17 bases remaining between them. Looked up from germline, CDR1 is MNHNS and CDR2 is SASEGT. CDR3 in DNA: TGTGCCAGCAGTGAAGACCGCCGACAGATAAGTTCCTACGAGCAGTACTTC. Translation gives CASSEDRRQISSYEQYF.

The gene calls are TRBV7-9 and TRBJ1-3; unclear D gene. The CDR3 sequence is 16 residues long. Germline CDR1 reads SEHNR; CDR2 reads FQNEAQ (reference sequence). The germline V and J ends were trimmed by 3 bases and 4 bases, with 16 bases remaining between them. CDR3 in DNA: TGTGCCAGCAGCTTTTCGGTCTCGGTGCCCGGAAACACCATATATTTT. Amino acids: CASSFSVSVPGNTIYF.

V and J are TRBV7-3 and TRBJ2-1; 7 bases align to TRBD2. CDR1 and CDR2 from the germline V gene are SGHTA and FQGTGA. CDR3 length: 15 residues. V lost 0 bases and J lost 7; bases outside the gene matches: 6. CDR3 DNA: TGTGCCAGCAGCTTAACTCGGCGGGAGAATAATGAGCAGTTCTTC. Encoded protein: CASSLTRRENNEQFF.

The chain is built from TRBV9 and TRBJ2-3; TRBD2 agrees at 9 bases. The ends lost 1 base at V and 4 bases at J; junction bases unmatched: 4. This CDR3 is built from 15 residues. Germline V lookup: CDR1 SGDLS, CDR2 YYNGEE. The CDR3 region is CASSVIAGGADTQYF. The CDR3 DNA reads as TGTGCCAGCAGCGTAATTGCGGGAGGGGCAGATACGCAGTATTTT.

The rearrangement links TRBV18 to TRBJ2-3, with TRBD1 matching 10 bases. The V gene end was trimmed by 4 bases and the J gene end by 2 bases; junction bases not matched to a gene: 6. The CDR3 extends over 16 amino acids. The germline gives CDR1 KGHSH, CDR2 LQKENI. Here the CDR3 reads CASSRLGQGDTDTQYF. CDR3 DNA sequence: TGTGCCAGCTCACGACTTGGACAGGGGGACACAGATACGCAGTATTTT.

This clone was seen only once. This chain connects TRBV2 to TRBJ2-1; 7 bases line up with TRBD2. The CDR3 runs to 14 residues. Germline loops: CDR1 SNHLY, CDR2 FYNNEI. V was clipped by 0 bases and J by 10 bases; unmatched bases: 6. The CDR3 DNA reads TGTGCCAGCAGTGAAGCGAGGACTAGGATAGAGCAGTTCTTC. It translates to CASSEARTRIEQFF.